Following are 22 T cell receptor beta chains from one sample sequenced in a study of shared clonotypes between healthy human individuals. Naive CD8 cells comprised CD45RO-negative, CCR7-positively selected cells, excluding terminally differentiated effector memory CD45RA+ cells. Some clones are missing from TCRdb's copy, which holds only in-frame ones; the method was immunoSEQ multiplex PCR. The sample contains some 2,000,000 clones, 85% to 95% of which appear only once. Specimen: naive CD8+ T cells sorted from blood. The receptors come from a man aged 18 to 30 in good health.

The CDR3 reads CASSPGRSYGYTF. The CDR3 coding sequence is TGCGCCAGCAGCCCGGGACGGAGCTATGGCTACACCTTC. The J gene is TRBJ1-2, the V gene TRBV4-1, with a possible D match to TRBD1 (5 bases). This CDR3 spans 13 amino acids. CDR1 and CDR2 (germline): MGHRA, YSYEKL. V was shortened by 4 bases and J by 4 bases, with 10 bases between the two germline ends.

The chain carries TRBV18 and TRBJ2-1, with D maybe TRBD2 (6 bases). CDR1 and CDR2 from the germline V gene are KGHSH and LQKENI. V lost 2 bases and J 6 bases, leaving 17 bases between the germline ends. CDR3 size: 16 residues. The CDR3 reads CASSPVGGVIRNEQFF. The CDR3 nucleotides read TGTGCCAGCTCACCAGTCGGGGGAGTGATTCGCAATGAGCAGTTCTTC.

To note about this clone: Other DNA sequences in this specimen translate into the identical CDR3. J is TRBJ1-1 and V is TRBV27; D perhaps matches TRBD1 (6 bases). This CDR3 is 13 amino acids long. With 3 bases removed from V and 4 bases from J, the gap between germline ends came to 9 bases. Germline lookup yields CDR1 MNHEY and CDR2 SMNVEV (reference sequence). CDR3 protein: CASSLLGGTEAFF. The CDR3 DNA reads TGTGCCAGCAGTTTGCTAGGGGGCACTGAAGCTTTCTTT.

This CDR3 reads CAWTPGSNNEQFF. The DNA for the CDR3 is TGTGCCTGGACCCCGGGGAGCAACAATGAGCAGTTCTTC. The J gene is TRBJ2-1, the V gene TRBV30, with D possibly TRBD2 on 5 matching bases. CDR1 and CDR2 from the germline V gene are GTSNPN and SVGIG (reference sequence). Between the trimmed V and J ends, which lost 4 bases and 5 bases, there was a span of 12 bases. CDR3 length equals 13 residues.

The chain employs TRBV7-6 and TRBJ2-1; possibly TRBD1 for D (6 bases). Germline V CDR1 and CDR2: SGHVS, FNYEAQ. V lost 4 bases and J lost 8, with 12 bases in between. This CDR3 has 13 amino acids. CDR3: CASSSLQGYEQFF. CDR3 in DNA: TGTGCCAGCAGCTCTCTACAGGGCTATGAGCAGTTCTTC.

V is TRBV6-5 and J is TRBJ1-1; D is unclear. This CDR3 has 12 amino acids. The ends were cut back, 8 bases at V and 4 bases at J, with 11 bases in the middle. CDR1 is MNHEY, CDR2 SVGAGI, per germline. The chain's CDR3 is CASYRQGTEAFF. In DNA form, the CDR3 reads TGTGCCAGCTATAGGCAAGGCACTGAAGCTTTCTTT.

V and J are TRBV7-9 and TRBJ1-2; TRBD1 agrees at 7 bases. The germline CDR1 and CDR2 sequences are SEHNR and FQNEAQ (reference sequence). CDR3 size: 14 residues. V shed 1 base, J shed 4 bases, and the junction held 3 bases outside the gene matches. Here the CDR3 DNA reads TGTGCCAGCAGCTTAGACCAGGGGGGCTATGGCTACACCTTC. Protein sequence: CASSLDQGGYGYTF.

This clone is a singleton in its sample. The rearrangement joins TRBV5-1 to TRBJ1-1, with D unclear. The germline V and J ends were trimmed by 2 bases and 5 bases, with 10 bases remaining between them. The germline V gene has CDR1 SGHRS and CDR2 YFSETQ. This CDR3 is 13 amino acids long. CDR3 region: CASSFGVETEAFF. The CDR3 DNA sequence: TGCGCCAGCAGCTTTGGGGTGGAAACTGAAGCTTTCTTT.

With respect to this clone: A single base separates this from a much larger clone, so it may be a read error. Other DNA sequences in the same sample also yield this CDR3. The V and J genes are TRBV7-9 and TRBJ1-1; unclear D gene. The CDR3 sequence is 12 residues long. Germline assignment: CDR1 SEHNR and CDR2 FQNEAQ (reference sequence). V dropped 1 base and J dropped 4 bases, with 4 bases sitting between them. The CDR3 DNA sequence: TGTGCCAGCAGCTTAGGGAGCACTGAAGCTTTCTTT. Translating gives CASSLGSTEAFF.

The CDR3 DNA reads as TGTGCCAGCAGTTACGACAGGGCCCAGCCCCAGCATTTT. Its translation: CASSYDRAQPQHF. The chain recombines TRBV6-5 with TRBJ1-5, with 7 nucleotides matching TRBD1. V was pared by 2 bases and J by 7 bases, with 2 bases of the junction left unmatched. CDR1 is MNHEY, CDR2 SVGAGI, per germline. CDR3 length equals 13 residues.

As regards this clone: Other DNA sequences in this specimen translate into the identical CDR3. The rearrangement uses TRBV5-4 and TRBJ2-5, with D possibly being TRBD1 (5 bases). This CDR3 contains 13 residues. Deletions cut 0 bases from V and 3 bases from J, with 6 bases between. Germline values: CDR1 SGHNT, CDR2 YYREEE (reference sequence). The CDR3, as DNA: TGTGCCAGCAGCTTGGTAGGGGAAGAGACCCAGTACTTC. It specifies CASSLVGEETQYF.

The V call is TRBV19, the J call TRBJ2-7; TRBD2 is a possible D gene (6 bases). Germline loops: CDR1 LNHDA, CDR2 SQIVND (reference sequence). V was trimmed by 5 bases and J by 1 base, leaving 15 bases between them. The CDR3 has 15 residues. CDR3 loop: CASSVRDGGSYEQYF. The CDR3 DNA sequence: TGTGCCAGTAGTGTAAGAGACGGGGGTTCCTACGAGCAGTACTTC.

The DNA for the CDR3 is TGTGCCAGCAGCTCAGCTGAGAGCGGCACTGAAGCTTTCTTT. It encodes CASSSAESGTEAFF. The V and J genes are TRBV13 and TRBJ1-1; no reliable D call. This CDR3 contains 14 residues. The V and J ends lost 4 bases and 4 bases respectively, with 13 bases between them. CDR1 and CDR2 (germline): PRHDT, FYEKMQ (reference sequence).

The rearrangement uses TRBV7-9 and TRBJ2-7; unclear D gene. Germline loops: CDR1 SEHNR, CDR2 FQNEAQ (reference sequence). Trimming took off 5 bases at V and 3 bases at J, with 8 bases between the two ends. The CDR3 runs 12 residues. The CDR3 here is CASSPHFYEQYF. CDR3 in DNA: TGTGCCAGCAGCCCGCATTTCTACGAGCAGTACTTC.

This sequence joins TRBV5-1 and TRBJ1-3; 9 bases map to TRBD1. CDR3 length: 15 residues. The germline gives CDR1 SGHRS, CDR2 YFSETQ. V was clipped by 5 bases and J by 8 bases; unmatched bases: 11. CDR3 loop: CASSTGTGSSDTIYF. The CDR3 DNA follows: TGCGCCAGCAGTACCGGGACAGGGTCATCGGACACCATATATTTT.

The rearrangement links TRBV7-9 to TRBJ1-1; 7 nucleotides agree with TRBD1. CDR1 is SEHNR, CDR2 FQNEAQ, per germline (reference sequence). This CDR3 contains 13 residues. Trimming took 6 bases from V and 8 from J; bases not matched to a gene: 9. The CDR3 here is CASSPGTDREAFF. The CDR3 DNA is TGTGCCAGCAGTCCTGGGACAGACCGAGAAGCTTTCTTT.

This rearrangement joins TRBV12-1 to TRBJ2-7. TRBV12-1 is recorded as a pseudogene. The length of the CDR3 is 16 residues. The CDR3 DNA follows: TGTGCCAGCAGCCTAATTACCCCGGGACCGCCCTACGAGCAGTACTTC. Protein product: CASSLITPGPPYEQYF.

J is TRBJ2-5 and V is TRBV6-5, with D perhaps TRBD2 (6 bases). This CDR3 has 16 amino acids. Germline loops: CDR1 MNHEY, CDR2 SVGAGI. The ends were cut back, 2 bases at V and 5 bases at J, with 18 bases in the middle. The CDR3, as DNA: TGTGCCAGCAGTTACCTTGGGCCTGCGGGGAGGGAGACCCAGTACTTC. Its protein product is CASSYLGPAGRETQYF.

This chain links TRBV13 with TRBJ2-1, with 10 bases that match TRBD2. Trimming took 0 bases from V and 4 from J; bases not matched to a gene: 9. The CDR3 sequence is 18 residues long. CDR1 PRHDT and CDR2 FYEKMQ come from the germline V gene (reference sequence). In DNA form, the CDR3 reads TGTGCCAGCAGCTTAGGGGCTAGCGGGAGCGTCTTGTACAATGAGCAGTTCTTC. This encodes CASSLGASGSVLYNEQFF.

The CDR3 bases are TGTGCCAGCAGTGAATCTCTCTGGGAGACCCAGTACTTC. It codes for CASSESLWETQYF. The rearrangement links TRBV25-1 to TRBJ2-5; no definite D call. This CDR3 is built from 13 residues. The V end was cut by 1 base, the J end by 5 bases, with 8 bases between. Germline lookup yields CDR1 MGHDK and CDR2 SYGVNS.

V is TRBV6-5 and J is TRBJ1-1; weak D call: TRBD1 (5 bases). From germline, CDR1 is MNHEY and CDR2 SVGAGI. There are 12 residues in the CDR3. Trimming shortened V by 2 bases and J by 11 bases, and 12 bases separated the two germline ends. The CDR3 bases are TGTGCCAGCAGTTACGAGGGGAGGGAGGCTTTCTTT. This codes for CASSYEGREAFF.

The chain links TRBV5-4 to TRBJ1-2; 11 nucleotides agree with TRBD1. J gave up 8 bases and V 2 bases, and 5 bases lay outside the gene matches. This CDR3 is 14 amino acids long. Germline V gives CDR1 SGHNT, CDR2 YYREEE (reference sequence). The CDR3, as DNA: TGTGCCAGCAGCTTACCGGGACAGGGGGAGGGCTACACCTTC. Its translation is CASSLPGQGEGYTF.